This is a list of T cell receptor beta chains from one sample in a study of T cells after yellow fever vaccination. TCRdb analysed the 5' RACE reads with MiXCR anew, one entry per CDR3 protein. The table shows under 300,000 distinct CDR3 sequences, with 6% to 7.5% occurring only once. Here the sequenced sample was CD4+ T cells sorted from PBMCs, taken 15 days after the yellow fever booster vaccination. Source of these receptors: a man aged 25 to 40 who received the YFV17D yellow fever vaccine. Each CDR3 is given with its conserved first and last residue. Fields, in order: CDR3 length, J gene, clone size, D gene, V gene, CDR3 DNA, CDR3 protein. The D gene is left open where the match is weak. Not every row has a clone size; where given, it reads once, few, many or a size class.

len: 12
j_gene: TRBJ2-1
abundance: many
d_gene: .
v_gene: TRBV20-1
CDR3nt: TGCAGTGCTAGAAAAGGGTACAATGAGCAGTTCTTC
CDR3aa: CSARKGYNEQFF

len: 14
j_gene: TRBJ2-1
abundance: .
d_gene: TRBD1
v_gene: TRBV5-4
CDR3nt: TGTGCCAGCAGCTACGGGACAGGCTACAATGAGCAGTTCTTC
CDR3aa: CASSYGTGYNEQFF

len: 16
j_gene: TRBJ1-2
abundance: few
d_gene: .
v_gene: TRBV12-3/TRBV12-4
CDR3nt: TGTGCCAGCAGGCCCGACAGCTTCTCAACCCTCTATGGCTACACCTTC
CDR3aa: CASRPDSFSTLYGYTF

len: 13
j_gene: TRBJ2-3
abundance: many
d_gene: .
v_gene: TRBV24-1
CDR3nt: TGTGCCACCAGTGATTATGGCACAGATACGCAGTATTTT
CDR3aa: CATSDYGTDTQYF

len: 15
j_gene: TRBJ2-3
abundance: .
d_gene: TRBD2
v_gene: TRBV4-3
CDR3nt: TGCGCCAGCAGCCAAGGACTAGCGGACACAGATACGCAGTATTTT
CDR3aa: CASSQGLADTDTQYF

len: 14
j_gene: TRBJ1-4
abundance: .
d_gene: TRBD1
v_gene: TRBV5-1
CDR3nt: TGCGCCAGCAGCGCGGGACAGGGCGGGGAAAAACTGTTTTTT
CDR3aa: CASSAGQGGEKLFF

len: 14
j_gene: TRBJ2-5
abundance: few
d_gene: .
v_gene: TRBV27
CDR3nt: TGTGCCAGCAGCCCCCCGGGACCGCGGGAGACCCAGTACTTC
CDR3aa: CASSPPGPRETQYF

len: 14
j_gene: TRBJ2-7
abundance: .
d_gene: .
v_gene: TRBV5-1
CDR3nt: TGCGCCAGCAGCCACGCCCCACCCGGAGGCGAGCAGTACTTC
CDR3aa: CASSHAPPGGEQYF

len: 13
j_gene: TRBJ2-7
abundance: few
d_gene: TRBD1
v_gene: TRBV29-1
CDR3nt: TGCAGCGTTCGACAGGGTGCCGCCTACGAGCAGTACTTC
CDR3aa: CSVRQGAAYEQYF

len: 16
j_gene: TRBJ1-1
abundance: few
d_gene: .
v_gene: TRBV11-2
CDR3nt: TGTGCCAGCAGCTTAGACCGGAGCTTTACCGGGACTTCAGCTTTCTTT
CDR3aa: CASSLDRSFTGTSAFF

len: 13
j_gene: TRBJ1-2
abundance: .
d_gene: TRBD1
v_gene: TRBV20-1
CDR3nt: TGCAGTGCTCAGGACAGGGGGACCTATGGCTACACCTTC
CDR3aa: CSAQDRGTYGYTF

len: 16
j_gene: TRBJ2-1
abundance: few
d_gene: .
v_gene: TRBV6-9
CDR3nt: TGTGCCAGCAGTTCGACCAGACGGAAGGTTAGCAATGAGCAGTTCTTC
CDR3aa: CASSSTRRKVSNEQFF

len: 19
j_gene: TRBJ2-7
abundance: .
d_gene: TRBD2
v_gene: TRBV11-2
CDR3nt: TGTGCCAGCAGCTTAGTGGGGTGGCTAGCGGATCGCCGCTCCTACGAGCAGTACTTC
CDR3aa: CASSLVGWLADRRSYEQYF

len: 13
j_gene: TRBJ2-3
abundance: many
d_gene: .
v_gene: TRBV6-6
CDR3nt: TGTGCCACCTCGTGGGGTAGAACAGATACGCAGTATTTT
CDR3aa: CATSWGRTDTQYF

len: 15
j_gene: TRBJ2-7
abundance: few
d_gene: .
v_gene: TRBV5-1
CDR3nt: TGCGCCAGCAGCTGGGGTGACAGAACCTCCTACGAGCAGTACTTC
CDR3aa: CASSWGDRTSYEQYF

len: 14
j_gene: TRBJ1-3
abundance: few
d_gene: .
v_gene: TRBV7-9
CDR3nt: TGTGCCAGCAGCTTCGATCTAAGAGGAAACACCATATATTTT
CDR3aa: CASSFDLRGNTIYF

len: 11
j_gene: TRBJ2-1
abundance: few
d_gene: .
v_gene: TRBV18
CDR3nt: TGTGCCAGCTCACCTGTCAATGAGCAGTTCTTC
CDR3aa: CASSPVNEQFF

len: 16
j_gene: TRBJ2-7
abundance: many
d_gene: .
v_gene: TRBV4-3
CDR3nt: TGCGCCAGCAGCCAAACGCTCCTAGAGGGGTCCTACGAGCAGTACTTC
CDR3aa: CASSQTLLEGSYEQYF

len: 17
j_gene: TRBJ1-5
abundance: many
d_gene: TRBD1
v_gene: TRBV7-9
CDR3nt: TGTGCCAGCAGCAGTGACAGGGACGCCCGACCAGCTCAGCCCCAGCATTTT
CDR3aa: CASSSDRDARPAQPQHF

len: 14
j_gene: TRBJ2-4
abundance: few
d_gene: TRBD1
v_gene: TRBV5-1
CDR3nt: TGCGCCAGCAGCATAACGACAGGGGAAAACATTCAGTACTTC
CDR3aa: CASSITTGENIQYF

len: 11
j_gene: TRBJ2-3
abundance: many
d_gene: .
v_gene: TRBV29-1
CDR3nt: TGCAGCGCCAGAGGGACAGATACGCAGTATTTT
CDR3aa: CSARGTDTQYF